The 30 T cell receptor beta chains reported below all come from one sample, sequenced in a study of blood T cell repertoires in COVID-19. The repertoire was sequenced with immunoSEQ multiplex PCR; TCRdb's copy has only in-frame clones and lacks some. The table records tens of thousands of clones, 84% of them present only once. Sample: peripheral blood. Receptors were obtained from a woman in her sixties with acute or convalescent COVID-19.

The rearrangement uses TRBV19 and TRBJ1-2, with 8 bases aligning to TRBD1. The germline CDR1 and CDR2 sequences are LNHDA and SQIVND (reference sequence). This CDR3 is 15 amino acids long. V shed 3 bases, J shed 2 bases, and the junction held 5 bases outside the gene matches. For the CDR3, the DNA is TGTGCCAGTAGTATTGGAGCAGGGGGCAACTATGGCTACACCTTC. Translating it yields CASSIGAGGNYGYTF.

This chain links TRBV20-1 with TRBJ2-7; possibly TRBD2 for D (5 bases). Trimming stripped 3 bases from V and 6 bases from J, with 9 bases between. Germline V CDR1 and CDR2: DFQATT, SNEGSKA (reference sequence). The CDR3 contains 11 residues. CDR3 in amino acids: CSASSGFEQYF. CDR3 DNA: TGCAGTGCTAGTTCGGGGTTCGAGCAGTACTTC.

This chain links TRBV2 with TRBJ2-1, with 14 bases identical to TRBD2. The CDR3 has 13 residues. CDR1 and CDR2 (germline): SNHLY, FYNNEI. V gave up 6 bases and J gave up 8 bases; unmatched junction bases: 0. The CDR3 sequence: CASRGLAGDEQFF. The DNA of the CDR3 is TGTGCCAGCAGGGGACTAGCGGGGGATGAGCAGTTCTTC.

CDR3 loop: CASSESGGPMNTEAFF. In nucleotides, the CDR3 is TGTGCCAGCAGTGAATCGGGGGGGCCCATGAACACTGAAGCTTTCTTT. The gene calls are TRBV6-1 and TRBJ1-1; tentatively, D is TRBD1 (6 bases). The CDR3 has 16 amino acids. Trimming stripped 2 bases from V and 0 bases from J, with 13 bases between. Germline-derived CDR1 and CDR2 are MNHNS and SASEGT.

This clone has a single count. CDR3 in DNA: TGTGCCAGCAGCCAAGCGGGACTAGGGGTCGGGGAGCTGTTTTTT. It is translated as CASSQAGLGVGELFF. The chain has TRBV4-2 and TRBJ2-2; 8 nucleotides agree with TRBD2. The CDR3 spans 15 residues. Trimming removed 1 base from V and 7 bases from J; junction bases left unmatched: 5. Germline-derived CDR1 and CDR2 are LGHNA and YNFKEQ.

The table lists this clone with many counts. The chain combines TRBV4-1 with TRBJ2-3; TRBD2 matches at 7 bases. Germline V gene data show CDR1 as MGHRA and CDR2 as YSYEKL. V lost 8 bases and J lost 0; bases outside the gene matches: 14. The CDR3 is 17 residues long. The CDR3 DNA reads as TGCGCCAGCCAAGGGCTTGGGGGGGAACTTAGCACAGATACGCAGTATTTT. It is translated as CASQGLGGELSTDTQYF.

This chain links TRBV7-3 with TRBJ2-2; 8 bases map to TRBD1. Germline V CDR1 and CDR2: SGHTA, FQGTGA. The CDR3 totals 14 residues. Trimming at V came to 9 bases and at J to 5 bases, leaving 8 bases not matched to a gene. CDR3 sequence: CASRQGSRTGELFF. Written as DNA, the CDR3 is TGTGCCAGTCGACAGGGGTCTAGAACCGGGGAGCTGTTTTTT.

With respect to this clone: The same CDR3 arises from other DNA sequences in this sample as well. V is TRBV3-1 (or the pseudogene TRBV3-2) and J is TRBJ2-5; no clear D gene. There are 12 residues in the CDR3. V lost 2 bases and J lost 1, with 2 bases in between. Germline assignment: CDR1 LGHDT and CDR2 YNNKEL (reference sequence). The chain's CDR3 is CASSQLQETQYF. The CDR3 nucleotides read TGTGCCAGCAGCCAACTCCAAGAGACCCAGTACTTC.

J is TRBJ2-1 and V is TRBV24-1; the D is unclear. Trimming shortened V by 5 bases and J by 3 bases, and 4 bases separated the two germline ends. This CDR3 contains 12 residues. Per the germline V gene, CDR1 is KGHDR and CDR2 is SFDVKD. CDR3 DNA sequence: TGTGCCACCAGTGCAGGCTACAATGAGCAGTTCTTC. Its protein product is CATSAGYNEQFF.

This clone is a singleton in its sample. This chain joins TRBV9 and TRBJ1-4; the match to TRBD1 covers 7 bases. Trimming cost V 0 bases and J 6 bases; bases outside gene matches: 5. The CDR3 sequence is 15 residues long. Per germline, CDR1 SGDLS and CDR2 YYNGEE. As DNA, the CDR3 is TGTGCCAGCAGCGTAGGTTCCAGGGGGTATGAAAAACTGTTTTTT. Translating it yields CASSVGSRGYEKLFF.

The CDR3 nucleotides read TGTGCCAGCTCAACCTCGGGGGAACACTTTAACTATGGCTACACCTTC. Amino acid sequence: CASSTSGEHFNYGYTF. This rearrangement joins TRBV18 to TRBJ1-2; tentative D call: TRBD1 (5 bases). Germline V gene lookup returns CDR1 KGHSH and CDR2 LQKENI. V dropped 5 bases and J dropped 1 base, with 17 bases sitting between them. The CDR3 consists of 16 residues.

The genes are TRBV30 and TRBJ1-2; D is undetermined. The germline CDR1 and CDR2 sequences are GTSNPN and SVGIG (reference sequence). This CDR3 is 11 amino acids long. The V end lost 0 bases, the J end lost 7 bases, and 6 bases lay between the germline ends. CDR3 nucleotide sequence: TGTGCCTGGAGTGTTTCGAGTGGCTACACCTTC. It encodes CAWSVSSGYTF.

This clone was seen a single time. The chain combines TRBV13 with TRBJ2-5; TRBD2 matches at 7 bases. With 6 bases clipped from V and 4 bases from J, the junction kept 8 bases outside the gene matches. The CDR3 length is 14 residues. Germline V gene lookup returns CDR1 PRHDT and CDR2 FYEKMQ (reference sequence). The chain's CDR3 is CASRPIAGLETQYF. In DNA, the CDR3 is TGTGCCAGCAGGCCGATAGCGGGCTTAGAGACCCAGTACTTC.

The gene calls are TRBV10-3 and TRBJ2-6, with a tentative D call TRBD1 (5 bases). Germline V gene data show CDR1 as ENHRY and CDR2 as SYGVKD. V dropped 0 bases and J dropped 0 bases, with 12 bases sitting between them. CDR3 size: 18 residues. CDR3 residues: CAISESRGRGSGANVLTF. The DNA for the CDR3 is TGTGCCATCAGTGAGTCAAGGGGTCGAGGCTCTGGGGCCAACGTCCTGACTTTC.

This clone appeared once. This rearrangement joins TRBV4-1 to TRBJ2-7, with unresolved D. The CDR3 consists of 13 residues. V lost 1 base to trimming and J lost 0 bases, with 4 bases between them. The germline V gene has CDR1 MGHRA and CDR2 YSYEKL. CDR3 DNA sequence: TGCGCCAGCAGCCAAGGAGGCTCCTACGAGCAGTACTTC. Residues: CASSQGGSYEQYF.

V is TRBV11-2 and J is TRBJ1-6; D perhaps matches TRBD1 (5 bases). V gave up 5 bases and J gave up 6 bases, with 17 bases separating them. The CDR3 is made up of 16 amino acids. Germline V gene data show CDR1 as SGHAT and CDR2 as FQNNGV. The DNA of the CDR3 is TGTGCCAGCAGCCCACAACAGGTTTGGGTTAATTCACCCCTCCACTTT. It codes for CASSPQQVWVNSPLHF.

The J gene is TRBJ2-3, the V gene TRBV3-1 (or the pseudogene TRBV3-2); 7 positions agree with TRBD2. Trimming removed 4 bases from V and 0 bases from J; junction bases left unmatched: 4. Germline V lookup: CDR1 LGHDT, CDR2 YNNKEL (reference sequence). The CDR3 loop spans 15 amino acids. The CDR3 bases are TGTGCCAGCAGCCTGGGGGGGGTCAGCACAGATACGCAGTATTTT. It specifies CASSLGGVSTDTQYF.

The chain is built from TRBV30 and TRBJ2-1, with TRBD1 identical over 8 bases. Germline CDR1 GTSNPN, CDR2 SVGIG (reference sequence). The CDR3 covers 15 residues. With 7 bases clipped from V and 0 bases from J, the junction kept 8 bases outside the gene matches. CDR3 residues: CASNRGVSSYNEQFF. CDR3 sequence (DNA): TGTGCCTCAAACAGGGGGGTGAGCTCCTACAATGAGCAGTTCTTC.

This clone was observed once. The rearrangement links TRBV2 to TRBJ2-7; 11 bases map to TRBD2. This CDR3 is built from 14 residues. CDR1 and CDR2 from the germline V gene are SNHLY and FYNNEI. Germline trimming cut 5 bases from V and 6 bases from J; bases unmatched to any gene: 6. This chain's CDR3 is CASSISGGAGEQYF. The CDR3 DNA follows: TGTGCCAGCAGTATTAGCGGGGGGGCCGGCGAGCAGTACTTC.

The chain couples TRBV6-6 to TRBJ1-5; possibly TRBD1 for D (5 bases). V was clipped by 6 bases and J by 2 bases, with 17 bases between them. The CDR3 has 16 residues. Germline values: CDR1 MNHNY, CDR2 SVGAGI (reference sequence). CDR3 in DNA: TGTGCCAGCAGGCTGGGGCTTCAGGAAGGCAATCAGCCCCAGCATTTT. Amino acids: CASRLGLQEGNQPQHF.

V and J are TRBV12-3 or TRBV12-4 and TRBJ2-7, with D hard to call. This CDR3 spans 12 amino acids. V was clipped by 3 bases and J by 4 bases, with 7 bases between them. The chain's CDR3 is CASSLSPYEQYF. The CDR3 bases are TGTGCCAGCAGTTTGTCCCCGTACGAGCAGTACTTC.

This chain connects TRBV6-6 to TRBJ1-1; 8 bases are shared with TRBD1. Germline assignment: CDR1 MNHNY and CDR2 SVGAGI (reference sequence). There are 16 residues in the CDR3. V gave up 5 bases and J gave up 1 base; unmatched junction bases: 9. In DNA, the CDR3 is TGTGCCAGCAGTCAACGCTTAGGGACAGGGAACACTGAAGCTTTCTTT. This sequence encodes CASSQRLGTGNTEAFF.

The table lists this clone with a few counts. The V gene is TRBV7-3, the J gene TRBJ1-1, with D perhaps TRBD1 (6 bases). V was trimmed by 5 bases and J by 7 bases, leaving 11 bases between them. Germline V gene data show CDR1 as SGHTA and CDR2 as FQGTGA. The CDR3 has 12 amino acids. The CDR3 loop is CASSIGQYEAFF. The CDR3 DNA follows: TGTGCCAGCAGCATCGGACAGTATGAAGCTTTCTTT.

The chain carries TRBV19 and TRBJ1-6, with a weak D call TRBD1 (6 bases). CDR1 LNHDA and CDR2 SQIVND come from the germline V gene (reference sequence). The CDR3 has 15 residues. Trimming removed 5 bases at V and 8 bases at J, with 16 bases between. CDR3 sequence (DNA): TGTGCCAGTAGTCTGTGGGACAAAAGTGATTCACCCCTCCACTTT. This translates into CASSLWDKSDSPLHF. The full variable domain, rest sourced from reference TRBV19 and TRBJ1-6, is DGGITQSPKYLFRKEGQNVTLSCEQNLNHDAMYWYRQDPGQGLRLIYYSQIVNDFQKGDIAEGYSVSREKKESFPLTVTSAQKNPTAFYLCASSLWDKSDSPLHFGNGTRLTVT.

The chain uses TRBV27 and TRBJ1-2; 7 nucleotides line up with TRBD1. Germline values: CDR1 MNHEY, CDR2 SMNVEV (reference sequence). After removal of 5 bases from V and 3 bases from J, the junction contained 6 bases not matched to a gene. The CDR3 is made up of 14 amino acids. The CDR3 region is CASSTRDSYYGYTF. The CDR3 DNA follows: TGTGCCAGCAGTACCCGGGACAGTTACTATGGCTACACCTTC.

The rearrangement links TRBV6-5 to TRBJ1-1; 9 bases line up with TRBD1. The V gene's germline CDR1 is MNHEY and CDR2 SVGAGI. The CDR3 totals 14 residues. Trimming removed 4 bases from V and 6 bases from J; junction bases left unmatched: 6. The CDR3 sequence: CASSSTGGKSEAFF. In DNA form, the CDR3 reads TGTGCCAGCAGTTCCACAGGGGGCAAGTCTGAAGCTTTCTTT.

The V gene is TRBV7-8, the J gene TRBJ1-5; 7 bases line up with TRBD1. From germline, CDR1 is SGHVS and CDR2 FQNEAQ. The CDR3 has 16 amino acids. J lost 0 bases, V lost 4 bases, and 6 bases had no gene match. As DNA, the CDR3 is TGTGCCAGCAGCTCCATGGGGACAGATAGCAATCAGCCCCAGCATTTT. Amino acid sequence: CASSSMGTDSNQPQHF.

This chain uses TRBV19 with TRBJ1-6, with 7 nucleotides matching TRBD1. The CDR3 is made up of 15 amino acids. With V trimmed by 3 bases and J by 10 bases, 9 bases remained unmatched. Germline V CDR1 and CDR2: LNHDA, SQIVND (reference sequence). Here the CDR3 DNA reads TGTGCCAGTAGTATCGCGCGGCAGGGGGACTCACCCCTCCACTTT. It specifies CASSIARQGDSPLHF.

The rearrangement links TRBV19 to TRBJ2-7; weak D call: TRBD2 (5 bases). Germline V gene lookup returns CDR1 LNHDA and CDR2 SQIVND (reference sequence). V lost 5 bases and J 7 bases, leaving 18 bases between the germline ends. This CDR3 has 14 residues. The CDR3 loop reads CASSAGTRGREQYF. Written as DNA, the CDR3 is TGTGCCAGTAGTGCCGGAACTCGCGGGCGGGAGCAGTACTTC.

The CDR3 region is CASSTGQGVVPQHF. The CDR3, as DNA: TGTGCCAGCAGCACCGGACAGGGAGTTGTACCCCAGCATTTT. The rearrangement links TRBV13 to TRBJ1-5; TRBD1 agrees at 8 bases. The CDR3 extends over 14 amino acids. Germline V CDR1 and CDR2: PRHDT, FYEKMQ (reference sequence). J gave up 10 bases and V 5 bases, and 10 bases lay outside the gene matches.